This T cell receptor (beta chain) stems from a study of PD-1 blockade in classical Hodgkin lymphoma. General study results and limits: The baseline diversity of complete responders showed similarity to that of newly diagnosed patients. Some patients began nivolumab under 1 year after ASCT. These patients were excluded from later analyses.

All patients experienced relapse after autologous stem cell transplantation, and brentuximab vedotin exposure was variable. CDR1 MGHDK and CDR2 SYGVNS come from the germline V gene. This CDR3 is 15 amino acids long. Trimming removed 3 bases at V and 1 base at J, with 12 bases between. Profiling relied on immunoSEQ multiplex PCR, and the TCRdb table lists in-frame clones only, not all of them. The sample includes approximately 60,000 clones, approximately 90% seen only once; the top ten take around 13%. Turning to this clone: Its antigen is unidentified.

Sample: peripheral blood mononuclear cells (PBMCs), taken at baseline. This clonotype originated in a human donor with classical Hodgkin lymphoma. J is TRBJ1-1 and V is TRBV25-1; a possible D gene is TRBD1 (6 bases). CDR3 amino acids: CASSELSTGNTEAFF. CDR3 nucleotides: TGTGCCAGCAGTGAGCTTTCGACAGGGAACACTGAAGCTTTCTTT.